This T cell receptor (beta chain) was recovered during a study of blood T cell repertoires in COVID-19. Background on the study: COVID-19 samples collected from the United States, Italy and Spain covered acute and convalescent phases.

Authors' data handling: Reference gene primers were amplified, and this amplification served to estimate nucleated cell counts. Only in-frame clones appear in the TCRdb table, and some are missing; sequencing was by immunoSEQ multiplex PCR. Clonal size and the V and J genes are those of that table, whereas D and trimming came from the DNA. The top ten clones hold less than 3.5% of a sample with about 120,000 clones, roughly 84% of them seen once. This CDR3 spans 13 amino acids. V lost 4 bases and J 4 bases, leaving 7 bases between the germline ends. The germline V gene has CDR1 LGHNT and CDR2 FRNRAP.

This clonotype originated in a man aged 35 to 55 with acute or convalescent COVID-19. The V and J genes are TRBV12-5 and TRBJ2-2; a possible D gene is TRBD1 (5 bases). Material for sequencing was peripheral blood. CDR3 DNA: TGTGCTAGTGGTTGGGGCAGCACCGGGGAGCTGTTTTTT. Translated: CASGWGSTGELFF.